Presented here are 8 T cell receptor beta chains from one specimen sequenced in a study of cytomegalovirus exposure and HLA in healthy donors. With 60 Vbeta and 13 Jbeta primers, the PCR was carried out. TCRdb's table, derived via immunoSEQ multiplex PCR, lists solely in-frame clones and lacks some. In the table there are about 110,000 clones, roughly 70% of which are singletons. The specimen was PBMCs. These receptors were taken from a woman in her 70s in good health and CMV-seropositive.

A few counts support this clone. The J gene is TRBJ1-1, the V gene TRBV6-4; D is unclear. V was shortened by 5 bases and J by 0 bases, with 7 bases between the two germline ends. In germline, CDR1 is MRHNA, CDR2 SNTAGT. The CDR3 runs to 13 residues. The CDR3 DNA reads TGTGCCAGCAGTTCTAGCCTGAACACTGAAGCTTTCTTT. As protein: CASSSSLNTEAFF.

This clone was seen a handful of times. The CDR3 is CASRAGQGLRPAFF. The CDR3 nucleotides are TGTGCCAGTAGGGCGGGACAGGGTCTCCGCCCAGCTTTCTTT. The chain joins TRBV19 to TRBJ1-1, with 9 bases identical to TRBD1. This CDR3 has 14 residues. The ends lost 6 bases at V and 10 bases at J; junction bases unmatched: 12. CDR1 is LNHDA, CDR2 SQIVND, per germline (reference sequence).

The CDR3 sequence: CASSSGYTEAFF. The CDR3 DNA sequence: TGCGCCAGCAGCTCGGGTTACACTGAAGCTTTCTTT. The V gene is TRBV5-1, the J gene TRBJ1-1; the D is unclear. Trimming left V 3 bases short and J 3 bases short, with 6 bases between. Germline V lookup: CDR1 SGHRS, CDR2 YFSETQ. CDR3 size: 12 residues.

The chain carries TRBV6-6 and TRBJ1-1; D unresolved. CDR1 and CDR2 (germline): MNHNY, SVGAGI (reference sequence). CDR3 length: 13 amino acids. Deletions cut 6 bases from V and 4 bases from J, with 12 bases between. CDR3 DNA sequence: TGTGCCAGCAGGGGTACCGGGAGCACTGAAGCTTTCTTT. Protein: CASRGTGSTEAFF.

V gene TRBV29-1 combines with J gene TRBJ2-1; TRBD2 matches at 9 bases. Germline CDR1 SQVTM, CDR2 ANQGSEA. This CDR3 has 15 amino acids. J lost 8 bases, V lost 3 bases, and 11 bases had no gene match. This CDR3 reads CSVDMRGGSPHEQFF. DNA of the CDR3: TGCAGCGTTGATATGCGGGGGGGCAGTCCCCATGAGCAGTTCTTC.

This clone came up once. The chain joins TRBV4-1 to TRBJ1-6; D is unresolved. The CDR3 runs to 14 residues. Germline V gene data show CDR1 as MGHRA and CDR2 as YSYEKL. Trimming pared 3 bases from V and 6 bases from J, leaving 9 bases between. The CDR3: CASSHVQTNSPLHF. The CDR3 bases are TGCGCCAGCAGCCATGTACAGACTAATTCACCCCTCCACTTT.

The chain combines TRBV19 with TRBJ1-6, with D unresolved. V lost 10 bases and J 8 bases, leaving 21 bases between the germline ends. The CDR3 is 15 amino acids. The germline gives CDR1 LNHDA, CDR2 SQIVND (reference sequence). The CDR3 sequence: CATKKLAGYDSPLHF. In DNA form, the CDR3 reads TGTGCCACCAAAAAATTGGCGGGCTACGATTCACCCCTCCACTTT.

The rearrangement links TRBV7-9 to TRBJ1-1; 9 bases match TRBD1. The junction had 14 bases not matched to a gene; V was cut back by 5 bases and J by 1 base. Germline CDR1 SEHNR, CDR2 FQNEAQ (reference sequence). There are 18 residues in the CDR3. CDR3 sequence reads: CASSLLLQGAGRNTEAFF. The CDR3 nucleotides read TGTGCCAGCAGCCTCCTCTTACAGGGGGCAGGTCGGAACACTGAAGCTTTCTTT. The variable domain in full, completed from reference TRBV7-9 and TRBJ1-1, reads DTGVSQNPRHKITKRGQNVTFRCDPISEHNRLYWYRQTLGQGPEFLTYFQNEAQLEKSRLLSDRFSAERPKGSFSTLEIQRTEQGDSAMYLCASSLLLQGAGRNTEAFFGQGTRLTVV.